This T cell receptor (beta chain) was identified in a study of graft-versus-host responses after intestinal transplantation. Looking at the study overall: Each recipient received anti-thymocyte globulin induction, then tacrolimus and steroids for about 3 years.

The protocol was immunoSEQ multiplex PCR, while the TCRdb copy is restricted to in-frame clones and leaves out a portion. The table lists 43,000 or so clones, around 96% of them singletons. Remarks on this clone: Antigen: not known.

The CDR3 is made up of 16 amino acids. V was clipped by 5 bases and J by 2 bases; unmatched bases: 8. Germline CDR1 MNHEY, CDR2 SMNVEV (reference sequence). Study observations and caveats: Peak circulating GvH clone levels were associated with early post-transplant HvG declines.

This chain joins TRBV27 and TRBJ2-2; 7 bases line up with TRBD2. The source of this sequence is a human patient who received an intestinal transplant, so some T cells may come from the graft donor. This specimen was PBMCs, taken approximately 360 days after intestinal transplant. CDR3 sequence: CASSGSGTTNTGELFF. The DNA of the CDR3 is TGTGCCAGCAGTGGCTCCGGGACTACCAACACCGGGGAGCTGTTTTTT.